This is a list of T cell receptor beta chains from one sample in a study of post-analysis software for immune sequencing data. TCRdb independently ran MiXCR on the PCR reads; one entry per CDR3 protein. The repertoire consists of roughly 600,000 distinct CDR3 sequences, with around 40% occurring once and the leading ten covering 1.5% to 2%. The material sequenced was blood. These receptors came from a girl aged 5-17 years with multiple sclerosis. Each CDR3 is given with its conserved first and last residue. The D gene is left open where the match is weak. Not all rows give a size; the values are once, few, many and, for expanded clones, a class.

CDR3aa | CDR3nt | j_gene | v_gene | d_gene | abundance
CAIGGLAGGVNYNEQFF | TGTGCCATCGGTGGACTAGCGGGAGGGGTTAACTACAATGAGCAGTTCTTC | TRBJ2-1 | TRBV10-3 | TRBD2 | .
CASSISWDRPYGYTF | TGTGCCAGCAGCATATCGTGGGACAGACCGTATGGCTACACCTTC | TRBJ1-2 | TRBV7-2 | TRBD1 | few
CASTPGRGLHPDTQYF | TGTGCCAGCACCCCGGGACGGGGGCTCCATCCCGATACGCAGTATTTT | TRBJ2-3 | TRBV5-6 | . | .
CSVVTSSYEQYF | TGCAGCGTTGTCACGAGCTCCTACGAGCAGTACTTC | TRBJ2-7 | TRBV29-1 | . | few
CAISGTSDSYNEQFF | TGTGCCATCAGTGGGACTAGCGACTCCTACAATGAGCAGTTCTTC | TRBJ2-1 | TRBV10-3 | TRBD2 | .
CASSRRTSDYEQYF | TGTGCCAGCAGCCGACGGACATCGGACTACGAGCAGTACTTC | TRBJ2-7 | TRBV7-6 | . | few
CASRLQGNNEQFF | TGTGCCAGCAGGCTACAGGGTAACAATGAGCAGTTCTTC | TRBJ2-1 | TRBV2 | . | .
CASSLSGSLTDTQYF | TGTGCCAGCAGCTTATCCGGCTCACTCACAGATACGCAGTATTTT | TRBJ2-3 | TRBV7-2 | . | few
CASSEADRLAKNIQYF | TGTGCCAGCAGTGAAGCGGACCGGTTAGCCAAAAACATTCAGTACTTC | TRBJ2-4 | TRBV6-1 | . | .
CSVEGDSSNYGYTF | TGCAGCGTTGAAGGGGACAGTTCTAACTATGGCTACACCTTC | TRBJ1-2 | TRBV29-1 | TRBD1 | .
CSVEGPREGVNEQFF | TGCAGCGTTGAAGGACCCCGGGAGGGCGTCAATGAGCAGTTCTTC | TRBJ2-1 | TRBV29-1 | TRBD2 | few
CASSLTGGFQETQYF | TGTGCCAGCAGCTTAACGGGCGGGTTCCAAGAGACCCAGTACTTC | TRBJ2-5 | TRBV7-3 | . | .
CAISESEGTNYGYTF | TGTGCCATCAGTGAGTCGGAAGGGACGAACTATGGCTACACCTTC | TRBJ1-2 | TRBV10-3 | . | .
CASSPQGDSPLHF | TGTGCCAGCAGTCCCCAGGGGGATTCACCCCTCCACTTT | TRBJ1-6 | TRBV12-3/TRBV12-4 | TRBD1 | .